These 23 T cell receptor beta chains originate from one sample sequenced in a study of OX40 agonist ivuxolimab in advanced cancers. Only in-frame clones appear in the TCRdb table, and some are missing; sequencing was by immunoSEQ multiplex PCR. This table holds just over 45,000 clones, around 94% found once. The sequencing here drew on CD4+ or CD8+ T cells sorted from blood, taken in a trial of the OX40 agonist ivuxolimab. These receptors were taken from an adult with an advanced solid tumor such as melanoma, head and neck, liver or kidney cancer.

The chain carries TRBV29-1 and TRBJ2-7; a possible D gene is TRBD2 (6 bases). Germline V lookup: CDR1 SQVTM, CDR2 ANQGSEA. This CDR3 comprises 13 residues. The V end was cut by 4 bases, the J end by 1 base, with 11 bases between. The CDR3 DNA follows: TGCAGCGTTGTAGGAGGGGTATCCTACGAGCAGTACTTC. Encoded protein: CSVVGGVSYEQYF.

The CDR3 DNA reads TGTGCCAGCAGCTACACTAGCGGGAGCACAGATACGCAGTATTTT. This gives the protein CASSYTSGSTDTQYF. The chain links TRBV2 to TRBJ2-3, with 9 bases matching TRBD2. Germline V lookup: CDR1 SNHLY, CDR2 FYNNEI. CDR3 size: 15 residues. With V trimmed by 6 bases and J by 0 bases, 4 bases remained unmatched.

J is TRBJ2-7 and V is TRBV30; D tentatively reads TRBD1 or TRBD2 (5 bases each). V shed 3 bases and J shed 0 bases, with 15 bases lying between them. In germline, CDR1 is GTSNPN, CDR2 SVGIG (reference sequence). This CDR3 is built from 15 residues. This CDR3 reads CAWSPGTLSSYEQYF. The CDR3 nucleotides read TGTGCCTGGAGCCCGGGGACCCTCAGCTCCTACGAGCAGTACTTC. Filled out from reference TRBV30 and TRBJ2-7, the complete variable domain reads SQTIHQWPATLVQPVGSPLSLECTVEGTSNPNLYWYRQAAGRGLQLLFYSVGIGQISSEVPQNLSASRPQDRQFILSSKKLLLSDSGFYLCAWSPGTLSSYEQYFGPGTRLTVT.

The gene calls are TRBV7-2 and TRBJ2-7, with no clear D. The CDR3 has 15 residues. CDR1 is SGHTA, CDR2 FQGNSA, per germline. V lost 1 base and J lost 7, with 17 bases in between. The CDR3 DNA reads TGTGCCAGCAGCTTAGAAGACTCTCCTCTCTGGGAGCAGTACTTC. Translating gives CASSLEDSPLWEQYF.

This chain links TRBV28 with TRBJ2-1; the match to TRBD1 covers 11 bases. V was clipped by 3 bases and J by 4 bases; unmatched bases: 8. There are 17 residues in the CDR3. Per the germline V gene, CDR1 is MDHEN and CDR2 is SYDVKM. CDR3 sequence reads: CASSFAWGDRGYNEQFF. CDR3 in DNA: TGTGCCAGCAGTTTTGCCTGGGGGGACAGGGGGTACAATGAGCAGTTCTTC.

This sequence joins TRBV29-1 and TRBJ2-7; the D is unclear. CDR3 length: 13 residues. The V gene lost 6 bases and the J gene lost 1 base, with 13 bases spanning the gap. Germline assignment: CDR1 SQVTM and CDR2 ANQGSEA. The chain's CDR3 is CSVVAGLSYEQYF. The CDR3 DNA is TGCAGCGTCGTAGCCGGCCTATCCTACGAGCAGTACTTC.

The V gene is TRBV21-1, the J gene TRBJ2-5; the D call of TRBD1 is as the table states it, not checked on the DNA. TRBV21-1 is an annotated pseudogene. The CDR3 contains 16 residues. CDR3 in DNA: TGTGCCAGCAGCAAGGACTTCGGACAGGGGCGCGAGACCCAGTACTTC. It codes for CASSKDFGQGRETQYF.

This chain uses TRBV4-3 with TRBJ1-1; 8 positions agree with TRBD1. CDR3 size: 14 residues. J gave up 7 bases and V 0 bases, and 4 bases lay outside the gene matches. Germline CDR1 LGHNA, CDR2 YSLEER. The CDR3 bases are TGCGCCAGCAGCCAAGATCGGGGGACAGGTGAAGCTTTCTTT. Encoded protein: CASSQDRGTGEAFF.

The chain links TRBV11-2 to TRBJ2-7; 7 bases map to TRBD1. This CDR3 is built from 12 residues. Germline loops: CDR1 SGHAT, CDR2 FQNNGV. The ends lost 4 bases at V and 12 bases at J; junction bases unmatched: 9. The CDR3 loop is CASSYTGAPWYF. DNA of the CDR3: TGTGCCAGCAGCTATACAGGGGCTCCGTGGTACTTC. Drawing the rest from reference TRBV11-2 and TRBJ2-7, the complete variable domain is EAGVAQSPRYKIIEKRQSVAFWCNPISGHATLYWYQQILGQGPKLLIQFQNNGVVDDSQLPKDRFSAERLKGVDSTLKIQPAKLEDSAVYLCASSYTGAPWYFGPGTRLTVT.

CDR3 sequence: CASSQEFSTTNEQYF. For the CDR3, the DNA is TGCGCCAGCAGCCAAGAATTTTCCACGACCAACGAGCAGTACTTC. J is TRBJ2-7 and V is TRBV4-3; D is uncertain. V lost 0 bases and J 5 bases, leaving 14 bases between the germline ends. The germline CDR1 and CDR2 sequences are LGHNA and YSLEER. CDR3 length: 15 amino acids.

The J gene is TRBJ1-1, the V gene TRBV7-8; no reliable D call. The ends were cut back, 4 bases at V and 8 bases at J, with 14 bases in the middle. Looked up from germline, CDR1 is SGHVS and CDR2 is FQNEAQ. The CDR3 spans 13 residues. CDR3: CASSSGRLTEAFF. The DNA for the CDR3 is TGTGCCAGCAGCTCTGGCCGGCTTACGGAAGCTTTCTTT.

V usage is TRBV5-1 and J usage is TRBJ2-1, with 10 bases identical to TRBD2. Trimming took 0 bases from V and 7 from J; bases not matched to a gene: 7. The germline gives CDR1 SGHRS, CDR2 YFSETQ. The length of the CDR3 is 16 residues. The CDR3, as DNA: TGCGCCAGCAGCTTGGATCTAGCGGGAGTATTGAATGAGCAGTTCTTC. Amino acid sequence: CASSLDLAGVLNEQFF.

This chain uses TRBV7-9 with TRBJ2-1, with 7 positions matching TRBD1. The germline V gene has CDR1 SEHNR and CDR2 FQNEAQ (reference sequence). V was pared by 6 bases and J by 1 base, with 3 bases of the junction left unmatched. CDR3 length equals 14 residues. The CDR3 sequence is CASSLTGSYNEQFF. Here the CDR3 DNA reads TGTGCCAGCAGTTTGACAGGGTCCTACAATGAGCAGTTCTTC.

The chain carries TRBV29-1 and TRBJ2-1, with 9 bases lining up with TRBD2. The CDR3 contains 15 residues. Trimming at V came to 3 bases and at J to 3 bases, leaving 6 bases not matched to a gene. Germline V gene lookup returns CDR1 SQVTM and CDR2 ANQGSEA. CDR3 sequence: CSVEDASGDYNEQFF. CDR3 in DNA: TGCAGCGTTGAGGATGCTAGCGGGGACTACAATGAGCAGTTCTTC.

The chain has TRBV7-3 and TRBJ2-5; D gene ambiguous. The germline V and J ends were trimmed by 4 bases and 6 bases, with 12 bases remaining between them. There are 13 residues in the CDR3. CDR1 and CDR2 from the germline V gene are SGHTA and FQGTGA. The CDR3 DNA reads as TGTGCCAGCAGCTACCTAGTGAGTCAGACCCAGTACTTC. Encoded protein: CASSYLVSQTQYF.

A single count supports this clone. The CDR3 protein is CASTLTGLGTGELFF. The CDR3, as DNA: TGTGCCAGCACCCTAACGGGACTAGGGACCGGGGAGCTGTTTTTT. The chain employs TRBV6-6 and TRBJ2-2; 8 nucleotides agree with TRBD2. Per germline, CDR1 MNHNY and CDR2 SVGAGI (reference sequence). Trimming at V came to 7 bases and at J to 5 bases, leaving 9 bases not matched to a gene. The CDR3 has 15 amino acids.

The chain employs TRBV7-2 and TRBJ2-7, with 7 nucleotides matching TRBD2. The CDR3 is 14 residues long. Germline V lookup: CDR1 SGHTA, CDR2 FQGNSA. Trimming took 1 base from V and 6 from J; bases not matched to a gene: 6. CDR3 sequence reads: CASSLGGSAAEQYF. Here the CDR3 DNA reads TGTGCCAGCAGCTTAGGCGGGAGTGCCGCCGAGCAGTACTTC.

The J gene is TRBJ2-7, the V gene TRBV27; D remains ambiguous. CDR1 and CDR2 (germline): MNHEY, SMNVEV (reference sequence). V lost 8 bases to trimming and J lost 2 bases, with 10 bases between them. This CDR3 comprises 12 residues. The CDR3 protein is CASGLIPYEQYF. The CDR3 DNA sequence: TGTGCCAGCGGGTTGATACCCTACGAGCAGTACTTC.

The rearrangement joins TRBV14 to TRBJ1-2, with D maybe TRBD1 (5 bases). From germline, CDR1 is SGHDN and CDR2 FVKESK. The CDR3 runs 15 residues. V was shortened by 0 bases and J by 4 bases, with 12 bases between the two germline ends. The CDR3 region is CASSQEWGFSYGYTF. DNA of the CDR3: TGTGCCAGCAGCCAAGAGTGGGGGTTTAGCTATGGCTACACCTTC.

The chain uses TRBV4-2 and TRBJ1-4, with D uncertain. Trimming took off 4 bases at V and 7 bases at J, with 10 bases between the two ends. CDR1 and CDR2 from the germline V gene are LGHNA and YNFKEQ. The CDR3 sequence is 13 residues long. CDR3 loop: CASSLGHGEKLFF. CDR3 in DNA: TGTGCCAGCAGCCTGGGCCACGGTGAAAAACTGTTTTTT.

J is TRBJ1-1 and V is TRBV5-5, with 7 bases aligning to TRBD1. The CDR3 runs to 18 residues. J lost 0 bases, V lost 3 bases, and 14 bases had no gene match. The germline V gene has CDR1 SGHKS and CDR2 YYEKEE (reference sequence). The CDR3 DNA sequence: TGTGCCAGCAGCTCTTATATAACGCGGGACAGATTGAACACTGAAGCTTTCTTT. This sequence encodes CASSSYITRDRLNTEAFF.

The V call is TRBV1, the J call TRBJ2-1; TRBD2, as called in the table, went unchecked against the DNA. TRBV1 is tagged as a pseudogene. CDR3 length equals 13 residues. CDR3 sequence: CTSSQGTSDEQFF. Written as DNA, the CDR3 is TGCACCAGCAGCCAGGGGACTAGCGATGAGCAGTTCTTC.

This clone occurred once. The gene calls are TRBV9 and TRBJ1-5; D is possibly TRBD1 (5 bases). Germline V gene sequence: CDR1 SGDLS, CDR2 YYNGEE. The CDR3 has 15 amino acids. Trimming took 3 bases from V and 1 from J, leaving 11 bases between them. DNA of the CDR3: TGTGCCAGCAGCGGCTCAGGGACGAGCAATCAGCCCCAGCATTTT. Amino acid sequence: CASSGSGTSNQPQHF.